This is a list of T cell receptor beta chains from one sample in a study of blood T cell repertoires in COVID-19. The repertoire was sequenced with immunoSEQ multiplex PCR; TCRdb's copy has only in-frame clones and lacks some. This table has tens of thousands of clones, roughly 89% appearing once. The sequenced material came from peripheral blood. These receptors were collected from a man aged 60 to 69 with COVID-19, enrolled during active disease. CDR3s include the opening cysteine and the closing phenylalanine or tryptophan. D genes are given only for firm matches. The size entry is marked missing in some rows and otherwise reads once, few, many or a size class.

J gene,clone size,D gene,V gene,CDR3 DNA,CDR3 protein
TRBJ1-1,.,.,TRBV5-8,TGTGCCAGCAGCGGGGACCGGGGGACTGAAGCTTTCTTT,CASSGDRGTEAFF
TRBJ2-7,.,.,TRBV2,TGTGCCAGCAGTGATTCATACGAGCAGTACTTC,CASSDSYEQYF
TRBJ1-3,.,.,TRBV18,TGTGCCAGCTCACAAGGTCAGCACAGGGCTGGAAACACCATATATTTT,CASSQGQHRAGNTIYF
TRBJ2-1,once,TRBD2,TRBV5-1,TGCGCCAGCAGCCAACTAGCGGGAGCCTACAATGAGCAGTTCTTC,CASSQLAGAYNEQFF
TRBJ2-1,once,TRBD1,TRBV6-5,TGTGCCAGCAGTTCCCGGGACAGGGTGTCAGGCAATGAGCAGTTCTTC,CASSSRDRVSGNEQFF
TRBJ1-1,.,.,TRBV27,TGTGCCAGCAGTTTATATCGGGAGAACACTGAAGCTTTCTTT,CASSLYRENTEAFF
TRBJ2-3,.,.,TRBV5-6,TGTGCCAGCAGCTTGGATCAGGGTAGCACAGATACGCAGTATTTT,CASSLDQGSTDTQYF
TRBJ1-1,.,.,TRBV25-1,TGTGCCAGCAGTGAAAGCGGAATATTTACCGAATTGGGAGCTTTCTTT,CASSESGIFTELGAFF
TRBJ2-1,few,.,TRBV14,TGTGCCAGCAGCCAAGAGTGGGCTTACAATGAGCAGTTCTTC,CASSQEWAYNEQFF
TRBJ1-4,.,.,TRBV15,TGTGCCACCAGCAGAGAAGACGAATCAGGGTACGAAAAACTGTTTTTT,CATSREDESGYEKLFF
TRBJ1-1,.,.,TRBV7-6,TGTGCCAGCAGCTTAGGACAGAACACTGAAGCTTTCTTT,CASSLGQNTEAFF
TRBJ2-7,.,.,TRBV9,TGTGCCAGCAGTAACGGGGTCGAGCAGTACTTC,CASSNGVEQYF
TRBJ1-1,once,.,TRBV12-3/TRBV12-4,TGTGCCAGCAGTACGCGGGCCTCGGAAGCTTTCTTT,CASSTRASEAFF
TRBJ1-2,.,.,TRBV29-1,TGCAGCGTTGAAGTCAGGGATTATGGCTACACCTTC,CSVEVRDYGYTF
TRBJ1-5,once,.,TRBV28,TGTGCCAGCATTCCGGGAGGACAGAGGAATCAGCCCCAGCATTTT,CASIPGGQRNQPQHF
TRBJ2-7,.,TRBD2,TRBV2,TGTGCCAGCAGCGTGACTAGCGGGAGGGCCGGAGAGTACTTC,CASSVTSGRAGEYF
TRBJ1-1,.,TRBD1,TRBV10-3,TGTGCCATCAGTGAAGGACAGGGGGCGTCGGACACTGAAGCTTTCTTT,CAISEGQGASDTEAFF
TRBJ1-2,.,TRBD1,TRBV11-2,TGTGCCAGCAGCTTGTACCGGGACAGGCTCCGAAGTGGCTACACCTTC,CASSLYRDRLRSGYTF
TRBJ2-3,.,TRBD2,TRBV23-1,TGCGCCACCCATGTTAGCGGGAGATCCGGAGATACGCAGTATTTT,CATHVSGRSGDTQYF
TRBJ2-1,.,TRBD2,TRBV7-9,TGTGCCAGCAGCCCTAGCGGGATGGGGAATGAGCAGTTCTTC,CASSPSGMGNEQFF
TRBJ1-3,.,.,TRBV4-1,TGCGCCAGCAGCCACCCCGGGACACTCTTCTCTGGAAACACCATATATTTT,CASSHPGTLFSGNTIYF
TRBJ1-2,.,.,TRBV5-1,TGCGCCAGCAGCTTACAGGGAGTGGGTAACTATGGCTACACCTTC,CASSLQGVGNYGYTF
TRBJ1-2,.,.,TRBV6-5,TGTGCCAGCAGTTACTCGATGGGAGTCTATGGCTACACCTTC,CASSYSMGVYGYTF
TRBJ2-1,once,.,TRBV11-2,TGTGCCAGCAGCTTAGAAGGGGACAATGAGCAGTTCTTC,CASSLEGDNEQFF
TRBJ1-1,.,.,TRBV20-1,TGCAGTGCTAGTCCGCGGAACACTGAAGCTTTCTTT,CSASPRNTEAFF
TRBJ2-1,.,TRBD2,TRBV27,TGTGCCAGCAGCCCAGCGGGAGCTGATGAGCAGTTCTTC,CASSPAGADEQFF
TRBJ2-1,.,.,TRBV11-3,TGTGCCAGCAGCCCCGGGACTGATTACAATGAGCAGTTCTTC,CASSPGTDYNEQFF
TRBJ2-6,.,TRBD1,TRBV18,TGTGCCAGCTCACCAGAGGGACAGGGATGGGCAGGGGCCAACGTCCTGACTTTC,CASSPEGQGWAGANVLTF
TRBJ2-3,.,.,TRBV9,TGTGCCAGCAGCGTAGATGGACACAGCACAGATACGCAGTATTTT,CASSVDGHSTDTQYF
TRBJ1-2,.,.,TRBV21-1,TGTGCCAGCCGGGGGGGCTACACCTTC,CASRGGYTF
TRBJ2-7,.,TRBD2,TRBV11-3,TGTGCCAGCAGCTTATTAGCGGGAGCAGGAGAGCAGTACTTC,CASSLLAGAGEQYF
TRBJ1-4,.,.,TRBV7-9,TGTGCCAGCATTCGTCTAGATGCAACTAATGAAAAACTGTTTTTT,CASIRLDATNEKLFF
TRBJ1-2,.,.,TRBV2,TGTGCCAGCAGTTCTACCCGGGACAACATAGGCTACACCTTC,CASSSTRDNIGYTF
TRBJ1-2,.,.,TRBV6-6,TGTGCCAGCAGCCCGGGGGGGGTGGGCTACACCTTC,CASSPGGVGYTF
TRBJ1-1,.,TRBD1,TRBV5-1,TGCGCCAGCAGCAGGGACAGGGTCAAAGCTTTCTTT,CASSRDRVKAFF
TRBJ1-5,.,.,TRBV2,TGTGCCAGCAGTTTCTCCACTAGAGGAGGACAGCCCCAGCATTTT,CASSFSTRGGQPQHF
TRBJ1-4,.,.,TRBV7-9,TGTGCCAGCAGCTTAAATGGGGGGGATGAAAAACTGTTTTTT,CASSLNGGDEKLFF
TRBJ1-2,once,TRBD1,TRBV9,TGTGCCAGCAGCGTAGGGGGGACAGCCCTCTATGGCTACACCTTC,CASSVGGTALYGYTF
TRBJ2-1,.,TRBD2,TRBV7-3,TGTGCCAGCAGCTTAAACCAACTAGCGGGAAACAATGAGCAGTTCTTC,CASSLNQLAGNNEQFF
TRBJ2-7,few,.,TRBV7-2,TGTGCCAGCAGCCCCGACTACCTCTCCTACGAGCAGTACTTC,CASSPDYLSYEQYF
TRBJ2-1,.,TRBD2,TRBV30,TGTGCCTGGAGTGTACTAGGACTAGCGGGCTACAATGAGCAGTTCTTC,CAWSVLGLAGYNEQFF
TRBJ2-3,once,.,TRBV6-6,TGTGCCAGCAGCAACGCGGCGGGGATGTCAGATACGCAGTATTTT,CASSNAAGMSDTQYF
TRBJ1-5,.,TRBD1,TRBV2,TGTGCCAGCAACGCAGGGGGTAGCAATCAGCCCCAGCATTTT,CASNAGGSNQPQHF
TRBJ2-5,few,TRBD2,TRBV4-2,TGTGCCAGCAGCCAAGATGCGGGGGGAGAGACCCAGTACTTC,CASSQDAGGETQYF
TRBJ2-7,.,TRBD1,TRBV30,TGTGCCTGGAGTGGAGGACAGGGGGAATACGAGCAGTACTTC,CAWSGGQGEYEQYF
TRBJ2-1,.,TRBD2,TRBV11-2,TGTGCCAGCAGCATCCTAGCGGGAGTAGGTGAGCAGTTCTTC,CASSILAGVGEQFF
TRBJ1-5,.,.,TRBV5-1,TGCGCCAGCAGCTTGGCGTCAGGCAATCAGCCCCAGCATTTT,CASSLASGNQPQHF
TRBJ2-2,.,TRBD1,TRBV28,TGTGCCAGCAGTTTCCCCCTCCCGGGACAGGGGACGAACACCGGGGAGCTGTTTTTT,CASSFPLPGQGTNTGELFF
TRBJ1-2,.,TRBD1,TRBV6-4,TGTGCCAGCAGTGATGGTACAGGGGGCTATGGCTACACCTTC,CASSDGTGGYGYTF
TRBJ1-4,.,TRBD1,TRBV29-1,TGCAGCGTTGAAGCTCGGACAGGGGATGGTGAAAAACTGTTTTTT,CSVEARTGDGEKLFF
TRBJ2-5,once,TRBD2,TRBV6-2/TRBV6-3,TGTGCCAGCAGTTCCGGACTAGGCGGGGGGGAGACCCAGTACTTC,CASSSGLGGGETQYF
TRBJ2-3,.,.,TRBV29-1,TGCAGCGTTGTAGGGAGCACGTATGATAGCACAGATACGCAGTATTTT,CSVVGSTYDSTDTQYF
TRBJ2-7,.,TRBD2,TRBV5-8,TGTGCCAGCAGCTCACCACGTAGCGGGCCCTACGAGCAGTACTTC,CASSSPRSGPYEQYF
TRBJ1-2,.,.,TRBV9,TGTGCCAGCAGCTCCCATACCTCCGGGACACCCAAGGGCTATGGCTACACCTTC,CASSSHTSGTPKGYGYTF